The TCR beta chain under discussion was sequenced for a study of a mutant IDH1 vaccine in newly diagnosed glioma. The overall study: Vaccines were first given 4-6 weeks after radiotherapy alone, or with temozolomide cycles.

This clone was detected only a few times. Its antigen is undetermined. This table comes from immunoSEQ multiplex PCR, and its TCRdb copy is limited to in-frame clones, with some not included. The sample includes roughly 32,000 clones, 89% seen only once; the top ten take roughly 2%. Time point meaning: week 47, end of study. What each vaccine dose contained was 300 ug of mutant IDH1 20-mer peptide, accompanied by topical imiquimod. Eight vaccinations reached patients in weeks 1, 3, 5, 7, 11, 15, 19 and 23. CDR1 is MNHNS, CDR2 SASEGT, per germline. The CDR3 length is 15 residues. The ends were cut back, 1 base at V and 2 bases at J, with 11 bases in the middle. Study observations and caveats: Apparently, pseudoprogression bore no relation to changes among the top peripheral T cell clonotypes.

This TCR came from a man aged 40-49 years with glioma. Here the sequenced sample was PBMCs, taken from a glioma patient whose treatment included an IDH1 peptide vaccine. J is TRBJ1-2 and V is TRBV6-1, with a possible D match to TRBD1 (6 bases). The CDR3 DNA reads TGTGCCAGCAGTGAAGTACTCACAGGGAACTATGGCTACACCTTC. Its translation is CASSEVLTGNYGYTF.